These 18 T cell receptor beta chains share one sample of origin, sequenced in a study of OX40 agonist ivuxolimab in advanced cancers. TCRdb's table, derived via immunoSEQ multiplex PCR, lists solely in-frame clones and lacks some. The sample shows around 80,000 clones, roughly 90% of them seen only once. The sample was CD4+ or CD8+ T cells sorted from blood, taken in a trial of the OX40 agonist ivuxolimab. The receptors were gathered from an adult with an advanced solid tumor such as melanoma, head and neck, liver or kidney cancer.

Here the CDR3 DNA reads TGTGCCAGCAGCCTCACGACAGGGGGCACAGATACGCAGTATTTT. It translates to CASSLTTGGTDTQYF. The chain couples TRBV9 to TRBJ2-3, with 8 bases fitting TRBD1. This CDR3 contains 15 residues. V gave up 4 bases and J gave up 1 base; unmatched junction bases: 5. Germline CDR1 is SGDLS and CDR2 is YYNGEE.

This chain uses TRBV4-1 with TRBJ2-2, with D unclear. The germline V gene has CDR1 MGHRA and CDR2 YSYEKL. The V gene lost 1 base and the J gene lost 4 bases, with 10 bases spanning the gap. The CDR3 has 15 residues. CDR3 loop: CASSQGGRSTGELFF. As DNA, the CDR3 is TGCGCCAGCAGCCAAGGGGGAAGATCCACCGGGGAGCTGTTTTTT.

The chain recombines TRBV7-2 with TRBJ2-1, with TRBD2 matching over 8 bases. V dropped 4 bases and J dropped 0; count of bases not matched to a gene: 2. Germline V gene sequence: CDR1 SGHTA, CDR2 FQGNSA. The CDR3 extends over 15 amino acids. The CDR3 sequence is CASSWSGSSYNEQFF. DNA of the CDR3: TGTGCCAGCAGCTGGAGCGGGAGCTCCTACAATGAGCAGTTCTTC. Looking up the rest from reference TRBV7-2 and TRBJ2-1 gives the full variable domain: GAGVSQSPSNKVTEKGKDVELRCDPISGHTALYWYRQSLGQGLEFLIYFQGNSAPDKSGLPSDRFSAERTGGSVSTLTIQRTQQEDSAVYLCASSWSGSSYNEQFFGPGTRLTVL.

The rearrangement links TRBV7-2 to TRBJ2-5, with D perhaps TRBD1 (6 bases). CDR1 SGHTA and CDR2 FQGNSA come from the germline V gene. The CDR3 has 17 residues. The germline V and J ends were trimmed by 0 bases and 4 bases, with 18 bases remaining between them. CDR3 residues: CASSLARVGGRRETQYF. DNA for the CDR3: TGTGCCAGCAGCTTAGCCCGTGTTGGGGGCCGGAGAGAGACCCAGTACTTC.

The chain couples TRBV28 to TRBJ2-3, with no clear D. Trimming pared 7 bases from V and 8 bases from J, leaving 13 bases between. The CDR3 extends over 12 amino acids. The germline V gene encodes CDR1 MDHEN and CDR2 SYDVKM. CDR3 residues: CASTTTARTQYF. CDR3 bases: TGTGCCAGCACCACGACCGCGCGTACGCAGTATTTT.

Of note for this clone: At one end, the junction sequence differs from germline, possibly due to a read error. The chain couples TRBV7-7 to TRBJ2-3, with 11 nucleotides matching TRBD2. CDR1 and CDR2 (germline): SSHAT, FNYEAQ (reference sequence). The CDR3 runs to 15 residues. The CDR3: CASSLAGGPADTQYF. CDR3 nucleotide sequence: TGTGCTAGCAGCTTAGCGGGAGGGCCAGCAGATACGCAGTATTTT.

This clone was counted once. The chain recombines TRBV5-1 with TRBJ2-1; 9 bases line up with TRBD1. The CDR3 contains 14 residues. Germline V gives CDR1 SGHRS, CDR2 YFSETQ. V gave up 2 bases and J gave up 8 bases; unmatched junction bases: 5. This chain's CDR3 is CASSFVTGGHEQFF. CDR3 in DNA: TGCGCCAGCAGCTTCGTGACAGGGGGGCATGAGCAGTTCTTC.

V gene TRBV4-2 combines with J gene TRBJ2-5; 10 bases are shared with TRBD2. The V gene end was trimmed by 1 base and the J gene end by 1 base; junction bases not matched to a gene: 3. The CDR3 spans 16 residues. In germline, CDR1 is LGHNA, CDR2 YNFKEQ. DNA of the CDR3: TGTGCCAGCAGCCAAGGTAGCGGGAGGTCCCAAGAGACCCAGTACTTC. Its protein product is CASSQGSGRSQETQYF.

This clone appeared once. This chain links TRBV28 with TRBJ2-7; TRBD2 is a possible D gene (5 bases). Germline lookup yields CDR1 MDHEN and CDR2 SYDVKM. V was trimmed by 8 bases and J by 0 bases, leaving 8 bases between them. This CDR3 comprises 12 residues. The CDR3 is CASEGNSYEQYF. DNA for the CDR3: TGTGCCAGCGAGGGCAACTCCTACGAGCAGTACTTC.

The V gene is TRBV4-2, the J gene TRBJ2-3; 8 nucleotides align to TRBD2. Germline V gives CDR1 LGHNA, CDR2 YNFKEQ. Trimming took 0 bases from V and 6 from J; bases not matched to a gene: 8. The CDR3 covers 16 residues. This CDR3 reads CASSQESSGSGDTQYF. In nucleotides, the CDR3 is TGTGCCAGCAGCCAAGAGTCCAGCGGGAGTGGGGATACGCAGTATTTT.

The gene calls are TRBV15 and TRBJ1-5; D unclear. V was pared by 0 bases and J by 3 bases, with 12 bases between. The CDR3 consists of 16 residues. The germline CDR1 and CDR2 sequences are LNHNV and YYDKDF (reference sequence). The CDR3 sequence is CATSRDGDGLNQPQHF. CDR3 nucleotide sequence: TGTGCCACCAGCAGAGATGGTGATGGGCTCAATCAGCCCCAGCATTTT. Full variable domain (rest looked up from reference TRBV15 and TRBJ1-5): DAMVIQNPRYQVTQFGKPVTLSCSQTLNHNVMYWYQQKSSQAPKLLFHYYDKDFNNEADTPDNFQSRRPNTSFCFLDIRSPGLGDTAMYLCATSRDGDGLNQPQHFGDGTRLSIL.

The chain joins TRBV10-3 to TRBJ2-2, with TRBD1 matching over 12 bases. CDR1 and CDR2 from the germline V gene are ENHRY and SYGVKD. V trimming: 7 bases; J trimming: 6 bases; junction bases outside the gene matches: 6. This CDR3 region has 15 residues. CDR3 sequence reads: CAITSGQGAPGELFF. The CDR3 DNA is TGTGCCATCACCTCGGGACAGGGGGCGCCCGGGGAGCTGTTTTTT.

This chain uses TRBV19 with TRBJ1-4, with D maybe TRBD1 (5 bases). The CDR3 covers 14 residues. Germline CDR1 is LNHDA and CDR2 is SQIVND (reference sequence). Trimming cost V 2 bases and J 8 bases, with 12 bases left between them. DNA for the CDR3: TGTGCCAGTAGTATAACCAGGGAAGGCGAAAAACTGTTTTTT. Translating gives CASSITREGEKLFF. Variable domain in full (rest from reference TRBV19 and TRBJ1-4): DGGITQSPKYLFRKEGQNVTLSCEQNLNHDAMYWYRQDPGQGLRLIYYSQIVNDFQKGDIAEGYSVSREKKESFPLTVTSAQKNPTAFYLCASSITREGEKLFFGSGTQLSVL.

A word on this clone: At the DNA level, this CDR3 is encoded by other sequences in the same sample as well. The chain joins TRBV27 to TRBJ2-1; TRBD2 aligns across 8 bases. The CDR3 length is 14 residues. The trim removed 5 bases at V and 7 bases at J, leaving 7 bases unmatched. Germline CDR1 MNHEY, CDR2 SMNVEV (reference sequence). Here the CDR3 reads CASSLGLAGNEQFF. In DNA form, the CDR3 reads TGTGCCAGCAGTCTCGGACTAGCAGGGAATGAGCAGTTCTTC.

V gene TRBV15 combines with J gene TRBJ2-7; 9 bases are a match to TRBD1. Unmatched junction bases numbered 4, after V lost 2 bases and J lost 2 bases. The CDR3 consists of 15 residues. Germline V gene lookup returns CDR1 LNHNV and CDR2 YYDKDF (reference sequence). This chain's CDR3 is CATSRLRTGAYEQYF. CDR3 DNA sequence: TGTGCCACCAGCAGACTTCGGACAGGGGCCTACGAGCAGTACTTC.

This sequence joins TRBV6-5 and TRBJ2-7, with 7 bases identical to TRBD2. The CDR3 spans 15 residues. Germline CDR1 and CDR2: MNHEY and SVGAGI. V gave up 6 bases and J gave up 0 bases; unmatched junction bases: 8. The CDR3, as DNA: TGTGCCAGCAGGCGGTCTAGCGGTAGCTCCTACGAGCAGTACTTC. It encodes CASRRSSGSSYEQYF.

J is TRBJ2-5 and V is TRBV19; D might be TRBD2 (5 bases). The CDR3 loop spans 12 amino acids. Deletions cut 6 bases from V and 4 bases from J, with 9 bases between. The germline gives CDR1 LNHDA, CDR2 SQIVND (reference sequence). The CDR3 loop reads CASSGGAETQYF. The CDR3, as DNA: TGTGCCAGTAGCGGAGGCGCAGAGACCCAGTACTTC.

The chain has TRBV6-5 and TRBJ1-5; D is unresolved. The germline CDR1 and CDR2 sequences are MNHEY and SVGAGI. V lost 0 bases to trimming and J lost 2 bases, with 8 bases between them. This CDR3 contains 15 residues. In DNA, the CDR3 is TGTGCCAGCAGTTACTCGGGTGGGCGCAATCAGCCCCAGCATTTT. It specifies CASSYSGGRNQPQHF.